This TCR beta chain was sequenced during a study of blood T cell repertoires in COVID-19. The CDR3 covers 14 residues. The junction had 9 bases not matched to a gene; V was cut back by 5 bases and J by 8 bases. CDR1 is MNHEY, CDR2 SVGAGI, per germline. The repertoire was sequenced with immunoSEQ multiplex PCR; TCRdb's copy has only in-frame clones and lacks some. The sample consists of approximately 450,000 clones, more than 80% of them appearing once. The sequence was obtained from a man between 25 and 39 years old who had recovered from COVID-19. Source material: PBMCs or T cells enriched from blood (not recorded which). The chain recombines TRBV6-5 with TRBJ1-2, with TRBD1 identical over 9 bases. CDR3 in amino acids: CASSHKGQGEGYTF. The CDR3 nucleotides read TGTGCCAGCAGTCATAAGGGACAGGGTGAGGGCTACACCTTC.